This T cell receptor beta chain was recovered during a study of cytomegalovirus exposure and HLA in healthy donors. The PCR employed 60 Vbeta primers together with 13 Jbeta primers. Assay: immunoSEQ multiplex PCR; the TCRdb copy retains only in-frame clones and omits some. Of more than 95,000 clones in the sample, 75% to 85% are singletons; the top ten hold around 8.5%. This clone is a singleton in its sample. The sequence came from a woman aged 45-60 years in good health and CMV-seropositive. The sequenced sample was PBMCs.

The chain's CDR3 is CASSTGLANREQYF. In nucleotides, the CDR3 is TGTGCCAGCAGCACGGGACTAGCGAATCGGGAGCAGTACTTC. The chain links TRBV13 to TRBJ2-7; 10 positions match TRBD2. The germline V gene has CDR1 PRHDT and CDR2 FYEKMQ (reference sequence). Trimming took 5 bases from V and 7 from J; bases not matched to a gene: 8. The length of the CDR3 is 14 residues.